Below, 3 T cell receptor beta chains from the same sample are listed, as sequenced in a study of post-analysis software for immune sequencing data. Study outcomes and limitations: About 5 TRBV segments appeared more often in patients than in controls, and TRBV5-6, TRBV5-1 and TRBV20-1 were among these.

The antigens for these receptors are not known. TCR beta libraries were prepared from cDNA with unique molecular identifiers. TCRdb fed the PCR reads into MiXCR, producing one record per CDR3 protein. The table has hundreds of thousands of distinct CDR3 sequences, about 40% seen once. The sample taken for sequencing was blood. The source of these receptors is a girl aged 5 to 17 with multiple sclerosis.

This clonotype has a count of ten or more. The J gene is TRBJ1-2, the V gene TRBV20-1; D gene uncertain. This CDR3 contains 11 residues. Trimming pared 6 bases from V and 5 bases from J, leaving 10 bases between. The germline V gene encodes CDR1 DFQATT and CDR2 SNEGSKA (reference sequence). The DNA of the CDR3 is TGCAGTGCCCCGCGAGGATATGGCTACACCTTC. Encoded protein: CSAPRGYGYTF.

The V gene is TRBV20-1, the J gene TRBJ1-2; D gene ambiguous. The CDR3 contains 11 residues. Per the germline V gene, CDR1 is DFQATT and CDR2 is SNEGSKA (reference sequence). V gave up 1 base and J gave up 4 bases, with 4 bases separating them. CDR3 amino acids: CSARASYGYTF. The CDR3 nucleotides are TGCAGTGCTAGAGCCTCCTATGGCTACACCTTC.

The V and J genes are TRBV20-1 and TRBJ2-7; 10 nucleotides line up with TRBD2. The ends lost 0 bases at V and 3 bases at J; junction bases unmatched: 5. CDR1 is DFQATT, CDR2 SNEGSKA, per germline (reference sequence). CDR3 length: 15 amino acids. The CDR3 is CSARDEVAGGYEQYF. The CDR3 region has the DNA TGCAGTGCTAGAGATGAAGTAGCGGGGGGCTACGAGCAGTACTTC.